The 10 T cell receptor beta chains listed next were all sequenced from one sample in a study of T cell responses to AZD1222 COVID-19 vaccine listed by TCRdb under 2021. Library generation was performed with the immunoSEQ multiplex PCR assay. This immuneACCESS table, as held by TCRdb, lists in-frame sequences with V and J called but not all clones. Of the missing ones, under half trace to an unresolved V gene in checked studies; the others have no known cause. Within this sample are approximately 120,000 clones, with roughly 89% of them counted one time only. Around 12% of the sample is taken by the ten largest. The time point label of this sample denotes: baseline before first vaccination. Sample: peripheral blood, taken on day 0 of AZD1222 vaccination. The receptors shown here come from an adult in good health.

This clone came up a few times. CDR3 bases: TGCAGTGCTAGTGGTACTAGCGCCTACGAGCAGTACTTC. Amino acid sequence: CSASGTSAYEQYF. The chain has TRBV20-1 and TRBJ2-7, with 7 bases lining up with TRBD2. This CDR3 region has 13 residues. CDR1 DFQATT and CDR2 SNEGSKA come from the germline V gene (reference sequence). V lost 3 bases, J lost 2 bases, and 4 bases stayed unmatched.

The V call is TRBV19, the J call TRBJ2-7, with 7 bases matching TRBD2. After removal of 5 bases from V and 1 base from J, the junction contained 11 bases not matched to a gene. Germline CDR1 is LNHDA and CDR2 is SQIVND (reference sequence). The CDR3 extends over 16 amino acids. DNA for the CDR3: TGTGCCAGTAGTCCCGTAGGCGGGAGAAGGTCCTACGAGCAGTACTTC. This translates into CASSPVGGRRSYEQYF.

The genes are TRBV2 and TRBJ1-5; D remains ambiguous. This CDR3 contains 14 residues. Trimming stripped 2 bases from V and 6 bases from J, with 11 bases between. From germline, CDR1 is SNHLY and CDR2 FYNNEI. The CDR3 reads CASSETDPSQPQHF. The CDR3 DNA follows: TGTGCCAGCAGTGAAACAGATCCGAGTCAGCCCCAGCATTTT.

The V call is TRBV7-9, the J call TRBJ1-2; 11 nucleotides line up with TRBD1. V shed 5 bases, J shed 1 base, and the junction held 3 bases outside the gene matches. Germline lookup yields CDR1 SEHNR and CDR2 FQNEAQ (reference sequence). The length of the CDR3 is 15 residues. DNA for the CDR3: TGTGCCAGCAGCGCGGGACAGGGGGTTAACTATGGCTACACCTTC. It yields the protein CASSAGQGVNYGYTF.

V gene TRBV5-1 combines with J gene TRBJ2-1; 9 nucleotides match TRBD2. CDR1 is SGHRS, CDR2 YFSETQ, per germline. The ends lost 4 bases at V and 1 base at J; junction bases unmatched: 9. This CDR3 spans 17 amino acids. The CDR3 coding sequence is TGCGCCAGCAGCCCCCGCGGGGGGGCAGGGTCCTACAATGAGCAGTTCTTC. It specifies CASSPRGGAGSYNEQFF.

The rearrangement uses TRBV20-1 and TRBJ1-4; 12 bases match TRBD1. V was pared by 3 bases and J by 7 bases, with 3 bases of the junction left unmatched. The CDR3 sequence is 14 residues long. CDR1 is DFQATT and CDR2 is SNEGSKA in the germline V gene (reference sequence). CDR3 residues: CSASWDRGREKLFF. CDR3 coding DNA: TGCAGTGCTAGTTGGGACAGGGGGCGTGAAAAACTGTTTTTT.

The genes are TRBV7-3 and TRBJ2-1; 8 nucleotides line up with TRBD1. V shed 5 bases, J shed 7 bases, and the junction held 7 bases outside the gene matches. Germline V gives CDR1 SGHTA, CDR2 FQGTGA. The CDR3 runs 14 residues. CDR3 bases: TGTGCCAGCAGCCCGGACAGGGCGGGGAATGAGCAGTTCTTC. Amino acids: CASSPDRAGNEQFF.

The rearrangement uses TRBV18 and TRBJ2-2; weak D call: TRBD2 (6 bases). V was cut by 6 bases and J by 9 bases, with 14 bases left in between. CDR1 is KGHSH, CDR2 LQKENI, per germline. The CDR3 length is 13 residues. CDR3 DNA: TGTGCCAGCTCGACGGCCGGGAGCCGGGAGCTGTTTTTT. Its protein is CASSTAGSRELFF.

This chain uses TRBV2 with TRBJ2-1; 12 bases match TRBD2. The CDR3 loop spans 15 amino acids. Trimming took 2 bases from V and 10 from J; bases not matched to a gene: 6. Germline-derived CDR1 and CDR2 are SNHLY and FYNNEI. The CDR3 is CASSERTSGTVEQFF. In DNA, the CDR3 is TGTGCCAGCAGTGAACGGACTAGCGGGACGGTAGAGCAGTTCTTC.

The rearrangement joins TRBV7-2 to TRBJ2-2; the D is unclear. The CDR3 contains 11 residues. V lost 3 bases to trimming and J lost 7 bases, with 3 bases between them. Germline assignment: CDR1 SGHTA and CDR2 FQGNSA. CDR3 nucleotides: TGTGCCAGCAGCTTTTTCGGGGAGCTGTTTTTT. Amino acid sequence: CASSFFGELFF.